Below are 20 T cell receptor beta chains sequenced from a single sample in a study of T cells after yellow fever vaccination. TCRdb independently ran MiXCR on the 5' RACE reads; one entry per CDR3 protein. The repertoire holds roughly 120,000 distinct CDR3 sequences, with 6.5% to 8% as singletons. The sequencing used CD4+ T cells sorted from PBMCs, collected around 10 days after the first yellow fever vaccination. The receptors shown here come from a man in his late teens or twenties who received the YFV17D yellow fever vaccine.

This clonotype showed up many times. The gene calls are TRBV20-1 and TRBJ2-4; 9 nucleotides agree with TRBD2. The CDR3 is 16 residues long. Germline CDR1 and CDR2: DFQATT and SNEGSKA (reference sequence). V lost 5 bases and J lost 4; bases outside the gene matches: 12. The CDR3 coding sequence is TGCAGTGCTCCCGGGTCCAGCGGGGGGCCAAAAAACATTCAGTACTTC. Protein: CSAPGSSGGPKNIQYF.

There are many counts of this clonotype. The chain carries TRBV4-2 and TRBJ2-1; D is undetermined. The V and J ends lost 3 bases and 6 bases respectively, with 9 bases between them. Germline loops: CDR1 LGHNA, CDR2 YNFKEQ. This CDR3 has 13 residues. The CDR3 region has the DNA TGTGCCAGCAGCCAGGCTCGGCCCAATGAGCAGTTCTTC. Protein sequence: CASSQARPNEQFF.

V and J are TRBV6-1 and TRBJ1-1; no firm D call. The germline V gene encodes CDR1 MNHNS and CDR2 SASEGT. V dropped 6 bases and J dropped 1 base, with 12 bases sitting between them. The CDR3 has 14 amino acids. CDR3 sequence reads: CASRDRTGNTEAFF. The CDR3 DNA sequence: TGTGCCAGCAGGGATCGGACGGGGAACACTGAAGCTTTCTTT.

This clonotype was seen repeatedly, ten times or more. This rearrangement joins TRBV5-1 to TRBJ2-7, with 8 bases identical to TRBD1. Germline values: CDR1 SGHRS, CDR2 YFSETQ. Trimming at V came to 6 bases and at J to 2 bases, leaving 4 bases not matched to a gene. The CDR3 is 13 amino acids. The CDR3 DNA follows: TGCGCCAGCACAGACAGGGGTGCCTACGAGCAGTACTTC. It specifies CASTDRGAYEQYF.

The V gene is TRBV4-1, the J gene TRBJ1-1; D is unclear. Germline CDR1 MGHRA, CDR2 YSYEKL. The CDR3 runs to 13 residues. V was shortened by 5 bases and J by 5 bases, with 12 bases between the two germline ends. In nucleotides, the CDR3 is TGCGCCAGCAGCTTCGCCAGGTGGACTGAAGCTTTCTTT. It translates to CASSFARWTEAFF.

This clonotype was counted many times. V gene TRBV7-6 combines with J gene TRBJ2-3; D may be TRBD2 (6 bases). This CDR3 contains 15 residues. Germline V CDR1 and CDR2: SGHVS, FNYEAQ. The germline V and J ends were trimmed by 5 bases and 2 bases, with 14 bases remaining between them. Here the CDR3 DNA reads TGTGCCAGCAGCCCTCCGGGAGTTTACACAGATACGCAGTATTTT. Translating gives CASSPPGVYTDTQYF.

The sample holds many counts of this clonotype. The chain links TRBV5-1 to TRBJ1-1; 7 positions agree with TRBD1. CDR3 length equals 13 residues. The junction had 4 bases not matched to a gene; V was cut back by 6 bases and J by 2 bases. Germline assignment: CDR1 SGHRS and CDR2 YFSETQ. CDR3: CASKRDSNTEAFF. CDR3 bases: TGCGCCAGCAAGCGGGACAGCAACACTGAAGCTTTCTTT.

The sample holds many counts of this clonotype. The rearrangement links TRBV5-1 to TRBJ2-7; D perhaps matches TRBD1 (5 bases). Germline CDR1 and CDR2: SGHRS and YFSETQ. This CDR3 is built from 15 residues. V lost 6 bases and J 0 bases, leaving 16 bases between the germline ends. The CDR3 DNA follows: TGCGCCAGCAAGGGGTTCGGGTCGGGCTCCTACGAGCAGTACTTC. This translates into CASKGFGSGSYEQYF.

This clonotype was seen more than once but under ten times. The J gene is TRBJ2-1, the V gene TRBV29-1; tentatively, D is TRBD1 (7 bases). CDR3 length equals 15 residues. Deletions cut 8 bases from V and 6 bases from J, with 23 bases between. Germline CDR1 is SQVTM and CDR2 is ANQGSEA. The CDR3 here is CSFSRRRGPLNEQFF. CDR3 coding DNA: TGCAGCTTCTCCCGTCGGAGGGGGCCTCTCAATGAGCAGTTCTTC.

Many counts were recorded for this clonotype. J is TRBJ1-5 and V is TRBV27; a possible D gene is TRBD1 (5 bases). Germline-derived CDR1 and CDR2 are MNHEY and SMNVEV (reference sequence). Trimming took off 5 bases at V and 6 bases at J, with 11 bases between the two ends. The CDR3 totals 13 residues. The CDR3 bases are TGTGCCAGCAGTGCAGGGTTCGGTCAGCCCCAGCATTTT. Its translation is CASSAGFGQPQHF.

At least ten counts were recorded for this clonotype. V is TRBV18 and J is TRBJ1-5, with D hard to call. With 1 base removed from V and 0 bases from J, the gap between germline ends came to 7 bases. The CDR3 is made up of 15 amino acids. Germline V gene sequence: CDR1 KGHSH, CDR2 LQKENI. CDR3 nucleotide sequence: TGTGCCAGCTCACCACAACGGAATAGCAATCAGCCCCAGCATTTT. Its protein product is CASSPQRNSNQPQHF.

This clonotype was seen a handful of times. The V and J genes are TRBV12-3 or TRBV12-4 and TRBJ2-7, with D possibly being TRBD2 (7 bases). V shed 5 bases and J shed 4 bases, with 18 bases lying between them. The CDR3 runs 15 residues. Written as DNA, the CDR3 is TGTGCCAGCAGTCCCGAAGGGGGGGGTTATTACGAGCAGTACTTC. Its translation is CASSPEGGGYYEQYF.

The V call is TRBV10-3, the J call TRBJ2-1; the match to TRBD2 covers 11 bases. The V gene's germline CDR1 is ENHRY and CDR2 SYGVKD. The CDR3 spans 14 residues. The trim removed 6 bases at V and 4 bases at J, leaving 2 bases unmatched. CDR3: CAISTSGGYNEQFF. DNA for the CDR3: TGTGCCATCAGCACTAGCGGGGGTTACAATGAGCAGTTCTTC.

There are many counts of this clonotype. The V gene is TRBV9, the J gene TRBJ1-4, with D hard to call. CDR1 and CDR2 from the germline V gene are SGDLS and YYNGEE. The CDR3 has 12 residues. V gave up 4 bases and J gave up 10 bases, with 11 bases separating them. CDR3 sequence (DNA): TGTGCCAGCAGCCCGAGGCCAGGAAAACTGTTTTTT. Its translation is CASSPRPGKLFF.

This clonotype showed up many times. The chain carries TRBV12-3 or TRBV12-4 and TRBJ1-2; tentative D call: TRBD1 (5 bases). V dropped 6 bases and J dropped 5 bases, with 16 bases sitting between them. The CDR3 length is 14 residues. CDR3 region: CASRLRDGGYGYTF. The CDR3 region has the DNA TGTGCCAGCAGACTCCGGGACGGAGGATATGGCTACACCTTC.

This clonotype was seen ten or more times. The DNA for the CDR3 is TGTGCCAGCAGCTTAGCGGCCAGCGAAGGCGGGGAGCTGTTTTTT. This gives the protein CASSLAASEGGELFF. V and J are TRBV7-2 and TRBJ2-2, with D hard to call. CDR3 length equals 15 residues. The V gene lost 0 bases and the J gene lost 7 bases, with 12 bases spanning the gap. The V gene's germline CDR1 is SGHTA and CDR2 FQGNSA.

The table lists this clonotype with many counts. J is TRBJ2-1 and V is TRBV12-3 or TRBV12-4; tentatively, D is TRBD1 (6 bases). V lost 7 bases, J lost 5 bases, and 15 bases lay in between. The CDR3 is 14 residues long. Here the CDR3 reads CASTLQGFNNEQFF. DNA of the CDR3: TGTGCCAGCACCCTACAGGGATTCAACAATGAGCAGTTCTTC.

This clonotype has a handful of counts. The chain joins TRBV5-4 to TRBJ2-3; TRBD2 matches 12 bases. Germline V CDR1 and CDR2: SGHNT, YYREEE (reference sequence). This CDR3 is 17 amino acids long. V lost 5 bases and J lost 0; bases outside the gene matches: 7. The DNA of the CDR3 is TGTGCCAGCAGGAAACTAGCGGGGGGACCAAGCACAGATACGCAGTATTTT. Translated, it gives CASRKLAGGPSTDTQYF.

The table lists this clonotype with a few counts. The chain couples TRBV5-1 to TRBJ2-1; possibly TRBD1 or TRBD2 for D (6 bases each). The CDR3 sequence is 15 residues long. Germline CDR1 SGHRS, CDR2 YFSETQ. Trimming took 0 bases from V and 2 from J, leaving 9 bases between them. CDR3 DNA sequence: TGCGCCAGCAGCTTGGAGGGGGGCGCCTACAATGAGCAGTTCTTC. It codes for CASSLEGGAYNEQFF.

This clonotype occurred many times. The V call is TRBV21-1, the J call TRBJ2-1. TRBV21-1 is a known pseudogene. The CDR3 totals 9 residues. DNA for the CDR3: TGTGCCAGCAGCAAAGAGGGTCTCTTC. Amino acid sequence: CASSKEGLF.